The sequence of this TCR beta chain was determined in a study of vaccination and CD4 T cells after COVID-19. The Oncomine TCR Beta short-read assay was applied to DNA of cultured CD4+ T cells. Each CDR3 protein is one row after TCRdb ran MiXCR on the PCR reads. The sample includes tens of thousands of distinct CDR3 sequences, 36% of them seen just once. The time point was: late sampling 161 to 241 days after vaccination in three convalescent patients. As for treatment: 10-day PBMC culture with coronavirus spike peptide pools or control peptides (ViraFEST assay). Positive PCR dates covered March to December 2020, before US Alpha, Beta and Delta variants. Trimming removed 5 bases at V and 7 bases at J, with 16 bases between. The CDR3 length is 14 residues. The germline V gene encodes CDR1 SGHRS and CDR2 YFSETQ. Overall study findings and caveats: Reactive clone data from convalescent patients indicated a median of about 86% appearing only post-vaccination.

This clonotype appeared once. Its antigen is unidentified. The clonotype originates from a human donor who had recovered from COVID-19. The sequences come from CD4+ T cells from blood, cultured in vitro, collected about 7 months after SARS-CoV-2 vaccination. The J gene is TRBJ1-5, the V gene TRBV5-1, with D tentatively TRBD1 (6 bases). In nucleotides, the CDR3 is TGCGCCAGCAGGAGTGTACAGGGAGGCCAGCCCCAGCATTTT. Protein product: CASRSVQGGQPQHF.